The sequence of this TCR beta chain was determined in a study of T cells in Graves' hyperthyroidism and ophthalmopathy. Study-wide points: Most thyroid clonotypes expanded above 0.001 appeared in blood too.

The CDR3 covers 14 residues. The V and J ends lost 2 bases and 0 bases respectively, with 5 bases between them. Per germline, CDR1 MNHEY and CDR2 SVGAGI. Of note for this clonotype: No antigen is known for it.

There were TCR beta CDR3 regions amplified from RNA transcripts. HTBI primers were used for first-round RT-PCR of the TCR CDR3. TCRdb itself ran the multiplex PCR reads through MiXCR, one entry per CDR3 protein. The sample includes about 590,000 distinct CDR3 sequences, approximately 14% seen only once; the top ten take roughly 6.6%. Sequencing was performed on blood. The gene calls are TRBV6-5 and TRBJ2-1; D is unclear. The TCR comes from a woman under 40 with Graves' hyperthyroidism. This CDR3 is CASSYNPSYNEQFF. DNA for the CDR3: TGTGCCAGCAGTTACAACCCCTCCTACAATGAGCAGTTCTTC.